This T cell receptor (beta chain) was profiled in a study of blood T cell repertoires in COVID-19. Generated by immunoSEQ multiplex PCR, the TCRdb table keeps only in-frame clones and is missing some. The sample lists about 230,000 clones, over 80% occurring once. Germline CDR1 is KGHSH and CDR2 is LQKENI. J gave up 2 bases and V 2 bases, and 2 bases lay outside the gene matches. The CDR3 is 15 amino acids. Specimen: peripheral blood. V is TRBV18 and J is TRBJ1-1, with TRBD1 matching over 10 bases. The receptor's source is a man aged 35 to 55 with acute or convalescent COVID-19. CDR3 sequence (DNA): TGTGCCAGCTCACCAAGGGACAGGGGAAACACTGAAGCTTTCTTT. Its protein product is CASSPRDRGNTEAFF.